This T cell receptor (beta chain) was profiled in a study of early T cells in non-severe SARS-CoV-2 infection. Germline-derived CDR1 and CDR2 are MDHEN and SYDVKM. Trimming shortened V by 4 bases and J by 4 bases, and 10 bases separated the two germline ends. The CDR3 contains 13 residues. One entry per CDR3 protein results from TCRdb running MiXCR on the 5' RACE reads. The sample records about 29,000 distinct CDR3 sequences, under 6% being singletons. This clonotype was seen repeatedly, ten times or more. This receptor was obtained from an adult who was a healthcare worker with PCR-confirmed SARS-CoV-2 infection or an uninfected control (not recorded which). What was sequenced was whole blood. V usage is TRBV28 and J usage is TRBJ2-5; D is possibly TRBD2 (5 bases). CDR3 sequence: CASSWASSETQYF. The CDR3 bases are TGTGCCAGCAGTTGGGCTAGCTCAGAGACCCAGTACTTC.